Each of the 16 T cell receptor beta chains below was sequenced from the same sample in a study of metastatic and nonmetastatic thyroid tumors. Prior to thyroid surgery, none of the patients had received any treatment. Using MiXCR, TCRdb re-called clones from the PCR reads. The sample records under 20,000 clones, about 30% being singletons. What was sequenced was adjacent normal tissue. The receptors stem from a female donor with papillary thyroid cancer or a benign thyroid nodule (not recorded which). Some clones in this sample may be carry-over from other donors' samples.

This clone has more than one count but fewer than ten. This chain joins TRBV28 and TRBJ2-3; D unresolved. Trimming cost V 6 bases and J 6 bases, with 4 bases left between them. The CDR3 runs 10 residues. Germline CDR1 is MDHEN and CDR2 is SYDVKM. The CDR3 is CASRRDTQYF. The CDR3 DNA is TGTGCCAGCAGGAGGGATACGCAGTATTTT.

This chain links TRBV20-1 with TRBJ2-1, with D possibly TRBD2 on 5 matching bases. Germline V gene lookup returns CDR1 DFQATT and CDR2 SNEGSKA (reference sequence). CDR3 length: 14 amino acids. Trimming stripped 6 bases from V and 9 bases from J, with 21 bases between. CDR3 sequence: CSATVSQDLGEQFF. CDR3 nucleotides: TGCAGTGCCACCGTATCCCAGGACTTGGGTGAGCAGTTCTTC.

V is TRBV11-2 and J is TRBJ2-7; D gene uncertain. CDR1 and CDR2 (germline): SGHAT, FQNNGV. Trimming stripped 1 base from V and 0 bases from J, with 13 bases between. The CDR3 covers 16 residues. CDR3 residues: CASSLGAGVISYEQYF. The CDR3 DNA sequence: TGTGCCAGCAGCTTAGGGGCAGGCGTCATCTCCTACGAGCAGTACTTC.

This clone was detected only a few times. The chain carries TRBV6-1 and TRBJ1-1; a weak D match, TRBD1 (5 bases). CDR3 length equals 10 residues. The V end was cut by 5 bases, the J end by 7 bases, with 5 bases between. Germline V CDR1 and CDR2: MNHNS, SASEGT. CDR3 sequence: CASSRGEAFF. The CDR3 DNA follows: TGTGCCAGCAGTAGGGGTGAAGCTTTCTTT.

This clone was counted a few times. A read error may be the cause here, since a much bigger clone is one base away. The chain uses TRBV12-3 or TRBV12-4 and TRBJ2-1; D unresolved. The ends were cut back, 8 bases at V and 6 bases at J, with 14 bases in the middle. CDR3 size: 13 residues. The CDR3 loop is CASSLVLRNEQFF. DNA for the CDR3: TGTGCCAGCTCCCTCGTACTGCGCAATGAGCAGTTCTTC.

This clone has just a few counts. V is TRBV6-5 and J is TRBJ2-1; D uncertain. Per germline, CDR1 MNHEY and CDR2 SVGAGI. V lost 4 bases and J 11 bases, leaving 18 bases between the germline ends. The CDR3 extends over 14 amino acids. CDR3 bases: TGTGCCAGCAGTTCCCCTACAGTTGGTGTGAAGCAGTTCTTC. It codes for CASSSPTVGVKQFF.

The rearrangement uses TRBV12-3 or TRBV12-4 and TRBJ2-3, with TRBD1 identical over 10 bases. The CDR3 has 15 residues. The V segment lost 7 bases and the J segment 2 bases; nucleotides outside the gene matches: 6. In DNA form, the CDR3 reads TGTGCCAGCACCCGGGACAGGGGTTACACAGATACGCAGTATTTT. As protein: CASTRDRGYTDTQYF.

J is TRBJ1-4 and V is TRBV6-1, with no clear D. The CDR3 extends over 15 amino acids. The V and J ends lost 1 base and 8 bases respectively, with 14 bases between them. Per the germline V gene, CDR1 is MNHNS and CDR2 is SASEGT. The CDR3: CASSEDRQELEKLFF. In DNA form, the CDR3 reads TGTGCCAGCAGTGAAGATCGGCAGGAGTTAGAAAAACTGTTTTTT.

This clone was found a few times. This rearrangement joins TRBV6-2 or TRBV6-3 to TRBJ2-7, with 11 bases fitting TRBD2. Trimming at V came to 5 bases and at J to 6 bases, leaving 6 bases not matched to a gene. This CDR3 is built from 14 residues. Germline CDR1 and CDR2: MNHEY and SVGEGT. The CDR3 nucleotides are TGTGCCAGCAGTCTTAGCGGGAGGGTCGGCGAGCAGTACTTC. It translates to CASSLSGRVGEQYF.

This sequence joins TRBV3-1 and TRBJ2-3; D tentatively reads TRBD1 or TRBD2 (5 bases each). There are 16 residues in the CDR3. Germline V gene data show CDR1 as LGHDT and CDR2 as YNNKEL (reference sequence). Trimming left V 0 bases short and J 3 bases short, with 13 bases between. The CDR3 sequence is CASSQEVRGVTDTQYF. CDR3 nucleotides: TGTGCCAGCAGCCAAGAAGTGAGAGGGGTGACAGATACGCAGTATTTT.

The rearrangement uses TRBV6-9 and TRBJ1-5; unclear D gene. This CDR3 is built from 14 residues. Germline V gene lookup returns CDR1 MNHGY and CDR2 SVAAGI. The germline V and J ends were trimmed by 1 base and 10 bases, with 14 bases remaining between them. The CDR3 bases are TGTGCCAGCAGTTATTTCACACGGGCTGGTCCCCAGCATTTT. Translating gives CASSYFTRAGPQHF.

This chain joins TRBV7-8 and TRBJ1-2; D not certain. This CDR3 contains 17 residues. V was trimmed by 2 bases and J by 5 bases, leaving 21 bases between them. Germline V gene data show CDR1 as SGHVS and CDR2 as FQNEAQ. The CDR3 sequence is CASSLPGVGSLGYGYTF. In DNA, the CDR3 is TGTGCCAGCAGCTTACCCGGGGTGGGGTCCTTGGGATATGGCTACACCTTC.

The J gene is TRBJ2-1, the V gene TRBV30; D is undetermined. CDR1 is GTSNPN and CDR2 is SVGIG in the germline V gene (reference sequence). V was clipped by 5 bases and J by 2 bases, with 4 bases between them. The CDR3 extends over 11 amino acids. The CDR3: CAWEPYNEQFF. The CDR3 nucleotides read TGTGCCTGGGAACCCTACAATGAGCAGTTCTTC.

The chain uses TRBV2 and TRBJ1-1; maybe TRBD1 (5 bases). CDR1 and CDR2 from the germline V gene are SNHLY and FYNNEI. The CDR3 runs to 18 residues. V lost 3 bases and J 0 bases, leaving 20 bases between the germline ends. The CDR3 is CASSDSLSQGALNTEAFF. In DNA, the CDR3 is TGTGCCAGCAGTGACAGCCTTTCCCAAGGGGCATTGAACACTGAAGCTTTCTTT.

In this sample, this clone turned up once. A read error may produce the germline difference seen at one junction end. The rearrangement uses TRBV5-1 and TRBJ1-3; 8 positions agree with TRBD1. The germline V gene encodes CDR1 SGHRS and CDR2 YFSETQ. This CDR3 is built from 16 residues. In DNA form, the CDR3 reads TGCGCCAGCTGCTTGGGGGGTCCTGGGACAGGAAACACCATGTATTTT. It is translated as CASCLGGPGTGNTMYF.

Relative to its sample, this clone is medium-sized. The J gene is TRBJ2-2, the V gene TRBV5-4; weak D call: TRBD1 (6 bases). V was pared by 0 bases and J by 5 bases, with 17 bases between. The CDR3 runs to 17 residues. Germline CDR1 and CDR2: SGHNT and YYREEE (reference sequence). CDR3 sequence: CASSLGYQGMWTGELFF. CDR3 nucleotide sequence: TGTGCCAGCAGCTTGGGGTATCAGGGGATGTGGACCGGGGAGCTGTTTTTT.